In this sample, the clone carrying this T cell receptor beta chain turned up many times. Its antigen is not known. This record belongs to a study of T cells after yellow fever vaccination. Study observations and caveats: The presence of abundant clonotypes contaminating from the bulk population was possible in FACS-sorted repertoires. A weaker but faster secondary response was observed, peaking on day 5 versus 15.

From the 5' RACE reads, TCRdb called clonotypes with MiXCR, one entry per CDR3 protein. This sample has about 130,000 distinct CDR3 sequences; about 6.2% occur once, and the top ten carry more than 0.6%. After removal of 5 bases from V and 3 bases from J, the junction contained 8 bases not matched to a gene. CDR3 size: 16 residues. The germline CDR1 and CDR2 sequences are SGHTA and FQGNSA. This TCR was recovered from a young man who received the YFV17D yellow fever vaccine. Material: CD4+ T cells sorted from PBMCs, obtained 10 days after the yellow fever booster vaccination. V gene TRBV7-2 combines with J gene TRBJ1-3; 9 bases are shared with TRBD1. CDR3 nucleotide sequence: TGTGCCAGCAGCACCATCCACAGGGGGCATGGAAACACCATATATTTT. Translated: CASSTIHRGHGNTIYF.